The rows below give T cell receptor beta chains drawn from one sample of a study of blood T cell repertoires in COVID-19. TCRdb's copy holds only in-frame clones and misses some; the assay was immunoSEQ multiplex PCR. The data hold about 110,000 clones, with about 88% observed a single time. What was sequenced was peripheral blood. The receptors were gathered from a human donor in a cohort sampled during active COVID-19. The CDR3 runs from the conserved cysteine through the conserved F or W. Each record gives: V gene, CDR3 protein.

TRBV7-3 | CASSPLNTGELFF
TRBV4-1 | CASSPWAVTSTDTQYF
TRBV10-3 | CAINPGQGVWPLHF
TRBV5-1 | CASSRGQGTYEQYF
TRBV2 | CASSEWGQGVNQPQHF
TRBV10-2 | CASSDGGETQYF
TRBV11-2 | CASSLVRQGISGNTIYF
TRBV5-4 | CASSSAGLSAGELFF
TRBV9 | CASSAEAGGVTGELFF
TRBV15 | CATSSPSSLSGTQYF
TRBV12-3/TRBV12-4 | CASRDGSNTEAFF
TRBV3-1/TRBV3-2 | CASSQGPGFYEQYF
TRBV3-1/TRBV3-2 | CASSQGGRGYTQYF
TRBV4-1 | CASSRGRGEGFQYF
TRBV13 | CASSLGQGRGYTF
TRBV3-1/TRBV3-2 | CASSLIGGGNTIYF
TRBV25-1 | CASSDRGPLNTEAFF
TRBV5-5 | CASSFRDRGVLQETQYF
TRBV6-5 | CASTPDNSYEQYF
TRBV3-1/TRBV3-2 | CASSQDPDREETQYF
TRBV19 | CASSMGDRGYQPQHF
TRBV27 | CASSLQAGTDTQYF
TRBV5-4 | CASSLAGQTGANVLTF
TRBV5-1 | CASSLTRGGRGDTQYF
TRBV11-3 | CASSFGGSDTGELFF
TRBV19 | CASSSDREDEKLFF